This T cell receptor beta chain was recovered during a study of blood T cell repertoires in COVID-19. Study overall: Samples representing acute and convalescent COVID-19 were sourced from the United States, Italy and Spain. T cells, B-cell-depleted T cells, or PBMCs provided the cDNA or gDNA that served as material.

Authors' analysis steps: Estimation of nucleated cell counts relied on the amplification of reference gene primers. Repertoires were generated with immunoSEQ multiplex PCR, while TCRdb's copy carries only in-frame clones and drops some. That table gives V, J and clone size, and the DNA gave D and trimming. The sample records more than 250,000 clones, 75% to 90% being singletons. CDR1 is MDHEN, CDR2 SYDVKM, per germline. Trimming shortened V by 1 base and J by 0 bases, and 10 bases separated the two germline ends. The CDR3 extends over 16 amino acids. This chain uses TRBV28 with TRBJ1-5; D might be TRBD1 (6 bases). The sequence was collected from a human donor in a cohort sampled during active COVID-19. The sequenced sample consisted of peripheral blood. The CDR3: CASSLYLDSSNQPQHF. In DNA, the CDR3 is TGTGCCAGCAGTTTATACTTGGACAGTAGCAATCAGCCCCAGCATTTT.